The 29 T cell receptor beta chains below were found in one sample sequenced in a study of lymphopenia after photon versus proton radiotherapy. Here immunoSEQ multiplex PCR was the method, and the copy in TCRdb shows in-frame clones only, minus some. The sample has approximately 170,000 clones, approximately 86% seen once. This specimen consisted of peripheral blood, obtained from a patient treated with photon-based radiotherapy. Every receptor here comes from a man aged 45 to 65 with gastric cancer.

J is TRBJ1-1 and V is TRBV6-5; D is ambiguous. CDR1 is MNHEY and CDR2 is SVGAGI in the germline V gene. Trimming pared 2 bases from V and 0 bases from J, leaving 13 bases between. CDR3 length equals 16 residues. Here the CDR3 DNA reads TGTGCCAGCAGTTACATGGGCCCTTCCTTGAACACTGAAGCTTTCTTT. Amino acid sequence: CASSYMGPSLNTEAFF.

This chain links TRBV7-2 with TRBJ2-7; 7 nucleotides align to TRBD1. The CDR3 length is 14 residues. Losses at the gene ends were 5 bases for V and 2 bases for J; bases not matched to a gene: 6. The V gene's germline CDR1 is SGHTA and CDR2 FQGNSA. This CDR3 reads CASSPRQGTYEQYF. The CDR3, as DNA: TGTGCCAGCAGCCCCCGACAGGGAACCTACGAGCAGTACTTC.

Here the CDR3 DNA reads TGTGCCAGCAGCTTAAGACCTATAGCGGATTACTACGAGCAGTACTTC. Translating it yields CASSLRPIADYYEQYF. The V call is TRBV7-2, the J call TRBJ2-7; D is perhaps TRBD2 (6 bases). Germline CDR1 SGHTA, CDR2 FQGNSA. The CDR3 sequence is 16 residues long. Trimming removed 2 bases at V and 3 bases at J, with 17 bases between.

This clone came up a few times. V and J are TRBV20-1 and TRBJ2-7; a possible D gene is TRBD2 (6 bases). The CDR3 consists of 11 residues. V was cut by 2 bases and J by 5 bases, with 7 bases left in between. Per the germline V gene, CDR1 is DFQATT and CDR2 is SNEGSKA (reference sequence). The CDR3: CSARWGDEQYF. CDR3 coding DNA: TGCAGTGCTAGATGGGGGGACGAGCAGTACTTC.

This clone was detected a few times. The J gene is TRBJ2-7, the V gene TRBV6-1; D remains ambiguous. V gave up 8 bases and J gave up 4 bases, with 12 bases separating them. Germline CDR1 and CDR2: MNHNS and SASEGT. The CDR3 length is 12 residues. The CDR3 region has the DNA TGTGCCAGCCGGCCAGGCTCGTACGAGCAGTACTTC. This gives the protein CASRPGSYEQYF.

The gene calls are TRBV19 and TRBJ1-4; a weak D match, TRBD1 (6 bases). Looked up from germline, CDR1 is LNHDA and CDR2 is SQIVND (reference sequence). V was shortened by 5 bases and J by 0 bases, with 13 bases between the two germline ends. CDR3 length equals 16 residues. The CDR3, as DNA: TGTGCCAGTAGTCCAACACAGGGTGCAACTAATGAAAAACTGTTTTTT. Protein: CASSPTQGATNEKLFF.

This sequence joins TRBV4-1 and TRBJ2-7; TRBD1 or TRBD2 may be the D gene (5 bases each). Germline lookup yields CDR1 MGHRA and CDR2 YSYEKL. CDR3 size: 17 residues. V was clipped by 0 bases and J by 3 bases, with 18 bases between them. The CDR3 here is CASSQDLQQRGVYEQYF. In DNA, the CDR3 is TGCGCCAGCAGCCAAGATCTTCAGCAGCGAGGGGTCTACGAGCAGTACTTC.

DNA for the CDR3: TGCGCCAGCAGCCAGATTCAAGCGGGAGGGCAGTACGAGCAGTACTTC. This translates into CASSQIQAGGQYEQYF. The chain is built from TRBV5-1 and TRBJ2-7; 10 nucleotides align to TRBD2. Germline loops: CDR1 SGHRS, CDR2 YFSETQ. The J segment lost 4 bases and the V segment lost 4 bases, leaving 11 bases of the junction unmatched. CDR3 size: 16 residues.

This sequence joins TRBV5-1 and TRBJ2-7; 11 bases fit TRBD1. Germline V gives CDR1 SGHRS, CDR2 YFSETQ. J gave up 0 bases and V 5 bases, and 4 bases lay outside the gene matches. This CDR3 spans 15 amino acids. As DNA, the CDR3 is TGCGCCAGCAGTTGGACAGGGGGCTTCTCCTACGAGCAGTACTTC. Its translation is CASSWTGGFSYEQYF.

Here the CDR3 DNA reads TGTGCCAGCAGCTTAGGGGGACAGGGCTATGGCTACACCTTC. As protein: CASSLGGQGYGYTF. The chain combines TRBV7-6 with TRBJ1-2; TRBD1 matches at 9 bases. The trim removed 1 base at V and 4 bases at J, leaving 1 base unmatched. The CDR3 length is 14 residues. CDR1 is SGHVS, CDR2 FNYEAQ, per germline.

The chain carries TRBV30 and TRBJ1-1; perhaps TRBD1 as D (6 bases). CDR3 length equals 13 residues. Germline values: CDR1 GTSNPN, CDR2 SVGIG (reference sequence). V was clipped by 2 bases and J by 1 base, with 8 bases between them. The CDR3 reads CAWSKGGNTEAFF. The CDR3 DNA reads as TGTGCCTGGAGTAAAGGGGGGAACACTGAAGCTTTCTTT.

This sequence joins TRBV6-4 and TRBJ1-5, with unresolved D. This CDR3 has 13 amino acids. The V gene's germline CDR1 is MRHNA and CDR2 SNTAGT. Deletions cut 3 bases from V and 1 base from J, with 4 bases between. The CDR3 DNA sequence: TGTGCCAGCAGTGAGCAAAGCAATCAGCCCCAGCATTTT. Protein sequence: CASSEQSNQPQHF.

This sequence joins TRBV2 and TRBJ1-1; D gene ambiguous. CDR3 length equals 11 residues. Germline V gene sequence: CDR1 SNHLY, CDR2 FYNNEI. The germline V and J ends were trimmed by 4 bases and 5 bases, with 5 bases remaining between them. The CDR3 DNA sequence: TGTGCCAGCAGTGTAGGGACTGAAGCTTTCTTT. Translation: CASSVGTEAFF.

The V gene is TRBV4-1, the J gene TRBJ2-5, with 7 bases identical to TRBD1. The CDR3 contains 13 residues. Losses at the gene ends were 3 bases for V and 4 bases for J; bases not matched to a gene: 2. Germline V lookup: CDR1 MGHRA, CDR2 YSYEKL. The CDR3 here is CASSQTGIETQYF. The DNA for the CDR3 is TGCGCCAGCAGCCAGACAGGGATAGAGACCCAGTACTTC.

V and J are TRBV5-1 and TRBJ2-7; 8 bases are a match to TRBD2. Unmatched junction bases numbered 8, after V lost 4 bases and J lost 5 bases. The CDR3 is 14 residues long. CDR1 is SGHRS and CDR2 is YFSETQ in the germline V gene. The CDR3 spells CASSDVAGFHEQYF. For the CDR3, the DNA is TGCGCCAGCAGCGACGTAGCGGGGTTCCACGAGCAGTACTTC.

This chain joins TRBV5-5 and TRBJ2-7; 12 bases match TRBD1. The J segment lost 4 bases and the V segment lost 4 bases, leaving 6 bases of the junction unmatched. The germline V gene encodes CDR1 SGHKS and CDR2 YYEKEE (reference sequence). The CDR3 is 15 residues long. DNA for the CDR3: TGTGCCAGCAGCCTGAGGGACAGGGGGCCGTACGAGCAGTACTTC. Protein sequence: CASSLRDRGPYEQYF.

The rearrangement uses TRBV7-9 and TRBJ2-7; the match to TRBD1 covers 7 bases. Trimming at V came to 11 bases and at J to 4 bases, leaving 14 bases not matched to a gene. CDR3 size: 14 residues. Germline lookup yields CDR1 SEHNR and CDR2 FQNEAQ (reference sequence). The CDR3 here is CASKPPGQKYEQYF. The CDR3 DNA reads as TGTGCCTCCAAACCCCCGGGACAGAAGTACGAGCAGTACTTC.

The V and J genes are TRBV6-4 and TRBJ2-1, with D hard to call. Germline V CDR1 and CDR2: MRHNA, SNTAGT. This CDR3 spans 10 amino acids. Between the trimmed V and J ends, which lost 5 bases and 4 bases, there was a span of 0 bases. CDR3 loop: CASSYNEQFF. Written as DNA, the CDR3 is TGTGCCAGCAGTTACAATGAGCAGTTCTTC.

A single count supports this clone. The chain is built from TRBV18 and TRBJ1-5, with a possible D match to TRBD1 (5 bases). The V end lost 3 bases, the J end lost 1 base, and 10 bases lay between the germline ends. There are 15 residues in the CDR3. Germline V gene sequence: CDR1 KGHSH, CDR2 LQKENI. The chain's CDR3 is CASSPYGGSNQPQHF. CDR3 bases: TGTGCCAGCTCACCCTACGGGGGAAGCAATCAGCCCCAGCATTTT. Variable domain in full (rest from reference TRBV18 and TRBJ1-5): NAGVMQNPRHLVRRRGQEARLRCSPMKGHSHVYWYRQLPEEGLKFMVYLQKENIIDESGMPKERFSAEFPKEGPSILRIQQVVRGDSAAYFCASSPYGGSNQPQHFGDGTRLSIL.

The sample holds one count of this clone. This chain connects TRBV14 to TRBJ2-5; 14 nucleotides line up with TRBD2. The V segment lost 2 bases and the J segment 5 bases; nucleotides outside the gene matches: 13. Germline values: CDR1 SGHDN, CDR2 FVKESK. The CDR3 extends over 19 amino acids. The CDR3 coding sequence is TGTGCCAGCAGCCAAAGTCCAGGGGGACTAGCGGGAGTATGGGAGACCCAGTACTTC. Protein: CASSQSPGGLAGVWETQYF.

J is TRBJ2-2 and V is TRBV11-2; D may be TRBD1 (5 bases). Germline values: CDR1 SGHAT, CDR2 FQNNGV. V lost 1 base and J 5 bases, leaving 14 bases between the germline ends. The CDR3 covers 16 residues. The CDR3 sequence: CASSLAVGPGTGELFF. Written as DNA, the CDR3 is TGTGCCAGCAGCTTAGCGGTGGGGCCCGGTACCGGGGAGCTGTTTTTT.

This chain connects TRBV18 to TRBJ2-2; D perhaps matches TRBD1 (6 bases). The V gene lost 2 bases and the J gene lost 5 bases, with 9 bases spanning the gap. The CDR3 consists of 14 residues. Germline CDR1 is KGHSH and CDR2 is LQKENI. This CDR3 is CASSPAGDTGELFF. The CDR3 DNA is TGTGCCAGCTCACCAGCAGGGGATACCGGGGAGCTGTTTTTT.

The chain is built from TRBV7-2 and TRBJ2-5; D is ambiguous. The CDR3 extends over 17 amino acids. CDR1 is SGHTA and CDR2 is FQGNSA in the germline V gene. V shed 0 bases and J shed 5 bases, with 19 bases lying between them. CDR3 in DNA: TGTGCCAGCAGCTTAGCACATAGGACCAGAGGTAGCGAGACCCAGTACTTC. Translating gives CASSLAHRTRGSETQYF.

This sequence joins TRBV9 and TRBJ2-5, with D perhaps TRBD1 (6 bases). The V and J ends lost 4 bases and 1 base respectively, with 17 bases between them. Germline CDR1 is SGDLS and CDR2 is YYNGEE. CDR3 length equals 16 residues. CDR3 amino acids: CASSPGTSHLQETQYF. The CDR3 region has the DNA TGTGCCAGCAGCCCCGGGACATCTCACCTCCAAGAGACCCAGTACTTC.

V and J are TRBV18 and TRBJ2-3; 10 bases are a match to TRBD1. Germline V lookup: CDR1 KGHSH, CDR2 LQKENI. Losses at the gene ends were 4 bases for V and 6 bases for J; bases not matched to a gene: 7. The CDR3 has 15 residues. The CDR3: CASSQRQGAMDTQYF. CDR3 nucleotide sequence: TGTGCCAGCTCACAGAGACAGGGGGCGATGGATACGCAGTATTTT.

Only one count was recorded for this clone. The chain joins TRBV5-4 to TRBJ2-7; the match to TRBD2 covers 10 bases. Per the germline V gene, CDR1 is SGHNT and CDR2 is YYREEE (reference sequence). The ends lost 3 bases at V and 6 bases at J; junction bases unmatched: 12. The CDR3 covers 16 residues. The CDR3 nucleotides are TGTGCCAGCAGCTCCACTCGAGCGGGAGGGCCAAGCGAGCAGTACTTC. It translates to CASSSTRAGGPSEQYF.

This rearrangement joins TRBV5-6 to TRBJ2-7, with 8 nucleotides matching TRBD1. This CDR3 region has 15 residues. The V gene end was trimmed by 2 bases and the J gene end by 2 bases; junction bases not matched to a gene: 6. From germline, CDR1 is SGHDT and CDR2 YYEEEE. The CDR3 sequence is CASSFTGGPTYEQYF. The DNA of the CDR3 is TGTGCCAGCAGCTTTACAGGGGGGCCGACCTACGAGCAGTACTTC.

This rearrangement joins TRBV2 to TRBJ2-7; 10 positions agree with TRBD1. Trimming cost V 3 bases and J 11 bases; bases outside gene matches: 7. This CDR3 has 13 residues. Germline CDR1 is SNHLY and CDR2 is FYNNEI. In DNA, the CDR3 is TGTGCCAGCAGTGATTCGGGACAGGGGACGAAGTACTTC. This gives the protein CASSDSGQGTKYF.

This chain joins TRBV5-1 and TRBJ2-1, with 7 bases identical to TRBD2. This CDR3 comprises 16 residues. Per the germline V gene, CDR1 is SGHRS and CDR2 is YFSETQ. J lost 4 bases, V lost 4 bases, and 11 bases had no gene match. The CDR3 protein is CASSPRVGGWYNEQFF. The CDR3 DNA sequence: TGCGCCAGCAGCCCACGTGTGGGAGGGTGGTACAATGAGCAGTTCTTC.